This TCR beta chain came from a study of cytomegalovirus exposure and HLA in healthy donors. Study-level background: An earlier analysis identified approximately 120 million unique TCR beta sequences in about 179 million T cells. Findings of the study overall: It was reported that TCR beta sequences correctly inferred the HLA-A and HLA-B alleles for most subjects. The productive fraction for most TCR beta V segments was about 87% or about 30% in an earlier analysis. With later analysis, a missense DCLRE1C variant became linked to TCR beta V- and J-gene trimming.

To note about this clone: Its antigen is still unknown.

The V gene's germline CDR1 is MNHNS and CDR2 SASEGT. The trim removed 7 bases at V and 1 base at J, leaving 8 bases unmatched. This CDR3 has 15 residues. A multiplex PCR was run with 60 Vbeta primers and 13 Jbeta primers. Sequencing was performed with immunoSEQ multiplex PCR; in TCRdb, only in-frame clones are kept and a portion is missing. The repertoire includes 150,000 to 200,000 clones, around four fifths of them detected once, and roughly 1.5% sits in the top ten. V is TRBV6-1 and J is TRBJ2-3; 7 bases match TRBD2. The sample comprised PBMCs. This TCR derives from a man younger than 35 in good health and CMV-seronegative. CDR3: CASTRGGLRTDTQYF. CDR3 sequence (DNA): TGTGCCAGCACCCGGGGAGGGTTGCGCACAGATACGCAGTATTTT.